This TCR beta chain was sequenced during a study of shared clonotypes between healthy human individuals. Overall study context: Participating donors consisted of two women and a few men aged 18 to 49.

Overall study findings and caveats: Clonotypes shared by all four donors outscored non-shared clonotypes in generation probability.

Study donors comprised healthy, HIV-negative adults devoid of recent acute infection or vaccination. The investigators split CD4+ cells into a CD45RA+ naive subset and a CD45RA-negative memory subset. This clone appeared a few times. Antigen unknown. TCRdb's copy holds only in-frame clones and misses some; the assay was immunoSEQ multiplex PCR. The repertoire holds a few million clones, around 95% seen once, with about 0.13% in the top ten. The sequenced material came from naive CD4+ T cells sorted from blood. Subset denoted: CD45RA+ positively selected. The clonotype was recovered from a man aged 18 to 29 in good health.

The CDR3 region is CASSGIRLAGGPTGELFF. The CDR3 coding sequence is TGTGCCAGCAGCGGAATAAGACTAGCGGGGGGTCCCACCGGGGAGCTGTTTTTT. The chain combines TRBV7-9 with TRBJ2-2, with TRBD2 identical over 13 bases. The CDR3 loop spans 18 amino acids. Trimming cost V 5 bases and J 4 bases; bases outside gene matches: 10. The germline CDR1 and CDR2 sequences are SEHNR and FQNEAQ (reference sequence).